This paragraph covers one TCR beta chain sequence. This clonotype has a count of ten or more. Its antigen is currently not known. The record has no base qualities; no much larger clone is one base away. This sample is drawn from a study of T cells after yellow fever vaccination (dated by TCRdb to between 2018 and 2021). About the investigation overall: Libraries from fractions with low cell numbers were prepared with the SMART-Seq v4 Ultra Low Input RNA kit. Blood samples were taken at several timepoints before and after primary and secondary immunization, and bulk PBMC replicates and cell subsets were isolated. Bulk TCR alpha and beta repertoires were sequenced longitudinally to track T-cell clones before and after primary and booster YFV17D yellow fever vaccination. Two healthy male donors, one aged 18 to 30 and one aged 30 to 39 years, made up the cohort. Overall results and qualifications from the work: The secondary T-cell response was found to be weaker but faster than the primary response, with a peak reached on day 5 rather than on day 15. Because abundant contaminating clonotypes from the bulk population could be contained in FACS-sorted repertoires, computational filtering was required. Because the study included only a couple of donors, the extent to which the findings can be generalized is limited. A small fraction of clonotypes appeared in both the CD4 and CD8 compartments, likely as a result of convergent recombination. Most clones expanded after primary vaccination (around 96% of CD4 and around 88% of CD8) were re-detected after the booster, suggesting that broad memory maintenance occurred.

V and J are truncated by 9 bases and 4 bases respectively, leaving an intervening sequence of 19 bases. Looking up the germline V gene yields CDR1 MNHNS and CDR2 SASEGT. From the cysteine up to the phenylalanine, the CDR3 has a length of 15 residues. Solely the CDR3 DNA is kept, with 45 bases framed from the first base. TCR cDNA was made using 5'RACE template switching, a step that added a universal primer site and unique molecular identifiers. Priming of cDNA synthesis was performed from both the TCR alpha and TCR beta constant segments. Libraries were amplified in two PCR steps, with sample barcodes and sequencing adapters added in the second step. Sequencing of libraries was performed on Illumina HiSeq 2500 (2x100 bp) or NovaSeq (2x150 bp). As for the original processing: MIGEC handled demultiplexing of reads and collapsing into UMI consensus sequences, while MiXCR performed V(D)J alignment. Clonotypes responding to the vaccine were identified with edgeR on replicate PBMC samples, with the criteria of FDR below 0.01 and a log2 fold change above 5 up to day 15. CD4 or CD8 identity was assigned to each bulk clonotype according to whether the clonotype was present at higher abundance in the sequenced CD4 repertoire or the sequenced CD8 repertoire. TCRdb reran the public reads through fastp at Q25 and MiXCR, keeping productive beta chains. Every CDR3 protein is listed once, alongside the most common genes and DNA of its rows. The V and J calls here are based on TCRdb, not the publication. The sample yields some 390,000 distinct CDR3 sequences; 6.2% were counted once. The top ten clones comprise about 15% of the sample.

The sample's treatment or condition label, decoded: live attenuated yellow fever vaccine strain. At every blood-draw timepoint, two biological replicates of bulk PBMCs were collected. A standard Ficoll-Paque protocol was used to isolate PBMCs from peripheral blood. TriZol was used to extract RNA from bulk PBMCs, CD4 and CD8 fractions, and dextramer-positive and dextramer-negative fractions. This TCR came from a man aged 25-45 years who received the YFV17D yellow fever vaccine. Here the sequenced sample was PBMCs, taken 5 days after the yellow fever booster vaccination. The V gene is TRBV6-1 and the J gene is TRBJ2-1; TRBD2 is perhaps the D gene, given 6 matching bases. The CDR3 amino acid sequence is: CARSHRGIRYNEQFF. The nucleotides are TGTGCCAGAAGCCACCGGGGGATCCGATACAATGAGCAGTTCTTC.